The subject of this entry is one T cell receptor (beta chain). Its antigen is unknown. This entry belongs to a study of cytomegalovirus exposure and HLA in healthy donors. Turning to the study itself: HLA-typed donors were the source of some 80 million unique TCRs, which an early data release held. The study's findings and limits: TCR sequences were mostly rare, though some public TCRs occurred in many donors. When a later analysis compared HLA-associated TCR beta chains with equally common others, the HLA-associated chains turned out to be more clonally expanded and to have lower generation probabilities. One later analysis reportedly identified an Asian-associated ancestry cluster that showed fewer N-insertions than the roughly 670-donor mean.

The PCR made use of 60 Vbeta and 13 Jbeta primers. Libraries were prepared by immunoSEQ multiplex PCR; TCRdb keeps only in-frame clonotypes and omits some of them. This table holds about 190,000 clones, around 73% found once. The sample was PBMCs. The receptor was isolated from a woman in her 30s in good health and CMV-seropositive.

The CDR3 sequence: CASSPNTGELFF. Here the CDR3 DNA reads TGTGCCAGCAGCCCTAACACCGGGGAGCTGTTTTTT. The rearrangement joins TRBV7-3 to TRBJ2-2; D uncertain. CDR3 length equals 12 residues. Per germline, CDR1 SGHTA and CDR2 FQGTGA. V gave up 5 bases and J gave up 2 bases, with 3 bases separating them.